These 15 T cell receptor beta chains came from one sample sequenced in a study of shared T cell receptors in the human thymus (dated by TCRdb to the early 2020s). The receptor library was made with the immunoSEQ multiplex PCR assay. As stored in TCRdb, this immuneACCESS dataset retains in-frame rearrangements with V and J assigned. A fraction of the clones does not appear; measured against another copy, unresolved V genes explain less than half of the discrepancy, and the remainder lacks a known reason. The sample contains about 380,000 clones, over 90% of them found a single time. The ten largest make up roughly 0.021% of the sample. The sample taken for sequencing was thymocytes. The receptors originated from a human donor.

CDR3 protein: CAWDLASGNTIYF. Written as DNA, the CDR3 is TGTGCCTGGGATTTGGCCTCTGGAAACACCATATATTTT. The chain employs TRBV30 and TRBJ1-3; D call uncertain. The CDR3 loop spans 13 amino acids. V was shortened by 5 bases and J by 0 bases, with 8 bases between the two germline ends. CDR1 and CDR2 (germline): GTSNPN, SVGIG (reference sequence).

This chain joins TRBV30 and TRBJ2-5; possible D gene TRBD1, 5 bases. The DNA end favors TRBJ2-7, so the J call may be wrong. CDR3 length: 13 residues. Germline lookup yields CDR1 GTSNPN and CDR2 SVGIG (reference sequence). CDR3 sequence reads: CAWSVLQAGEQYF. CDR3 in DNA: TGTGCCTGGAGTGTGTTACAGGCTGGCGAGCAGTACTTC.

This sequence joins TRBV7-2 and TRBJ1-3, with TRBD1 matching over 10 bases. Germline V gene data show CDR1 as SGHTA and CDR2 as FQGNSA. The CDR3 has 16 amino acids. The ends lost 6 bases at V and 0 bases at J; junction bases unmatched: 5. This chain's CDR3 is CASSGDRGISGNTIYF. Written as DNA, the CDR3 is TGTGCCAGCAGTGGGGACAGGGGTATCTCTGGAAACACCATATATTTT.

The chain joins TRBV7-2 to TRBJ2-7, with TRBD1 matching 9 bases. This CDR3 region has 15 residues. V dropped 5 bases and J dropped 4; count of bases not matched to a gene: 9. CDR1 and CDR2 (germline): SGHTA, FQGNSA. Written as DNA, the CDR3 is TGTGCCAGCAGCCCACGGGACAGGGATCTTTACGAGCAGTACTTC. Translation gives CASSPRDRDLYEQYF.

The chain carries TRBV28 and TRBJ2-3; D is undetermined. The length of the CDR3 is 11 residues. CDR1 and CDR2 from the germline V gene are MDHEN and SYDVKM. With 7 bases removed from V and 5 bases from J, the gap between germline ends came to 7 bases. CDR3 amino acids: CASKEIDTQYF. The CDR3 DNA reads TGTGCCAGCAAGGAGATAGATACGCAGTATTTT.

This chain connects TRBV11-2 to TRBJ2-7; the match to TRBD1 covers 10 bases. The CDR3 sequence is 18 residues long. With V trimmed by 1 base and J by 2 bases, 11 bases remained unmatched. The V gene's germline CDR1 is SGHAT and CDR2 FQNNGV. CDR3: CASSLGGLGTGVTYEQYF. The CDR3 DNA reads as TGTGCCAGCAGCTTAGGGGGGCTCGGGACAGGGGTGACCTACGAGCAGTACTTC.

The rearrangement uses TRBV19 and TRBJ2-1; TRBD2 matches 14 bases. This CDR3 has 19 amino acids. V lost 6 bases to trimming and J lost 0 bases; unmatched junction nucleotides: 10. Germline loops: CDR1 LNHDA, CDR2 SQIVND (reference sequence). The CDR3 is CASSPGLAGGGGSYNEQFF. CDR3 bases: TGTGCCAGTAGCCCCGGACTAGCGGGAGGAGGAGGCTCCTACAATGAGCAGTTCTTC.

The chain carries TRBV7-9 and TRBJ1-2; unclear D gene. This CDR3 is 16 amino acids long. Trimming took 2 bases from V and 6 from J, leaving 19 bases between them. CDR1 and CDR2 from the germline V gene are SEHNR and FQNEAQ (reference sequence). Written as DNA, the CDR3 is TGTGCCAGCAGCTTACTGGGGTCCGAAGCGGCAGATGGCTACACCTTC. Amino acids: CASSLLGSEAADGYTF.

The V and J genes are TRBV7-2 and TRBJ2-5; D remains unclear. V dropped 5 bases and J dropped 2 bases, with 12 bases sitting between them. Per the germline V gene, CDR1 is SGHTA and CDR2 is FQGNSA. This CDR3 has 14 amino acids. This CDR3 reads CASSPSDTQETQYF. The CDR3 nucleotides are TGTGCCAGCAGCCCCTCCGACACTCAAGAGACCCAGTACTTC.

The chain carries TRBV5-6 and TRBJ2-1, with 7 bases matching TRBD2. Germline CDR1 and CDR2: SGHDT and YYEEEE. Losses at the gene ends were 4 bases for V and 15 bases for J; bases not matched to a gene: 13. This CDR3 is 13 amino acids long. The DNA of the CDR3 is TGTGCCAGCAGCCTGGGAGGGGCGGGAGAGTGGTTCTTC. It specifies CASSLGGAGEWFF.

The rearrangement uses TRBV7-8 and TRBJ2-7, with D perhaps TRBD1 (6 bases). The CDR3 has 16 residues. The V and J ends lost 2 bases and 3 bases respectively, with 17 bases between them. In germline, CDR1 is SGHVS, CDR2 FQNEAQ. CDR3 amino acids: CASSLLKRTVSYEQYF. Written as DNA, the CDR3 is TGTGCCAGCAGCTTACTTAAGAGGACAGTAAGCTACGAGCAGTACTTC.

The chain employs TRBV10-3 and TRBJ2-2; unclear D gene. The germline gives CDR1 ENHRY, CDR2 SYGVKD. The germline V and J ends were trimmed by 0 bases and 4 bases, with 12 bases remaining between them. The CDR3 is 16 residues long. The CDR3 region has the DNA TGTGCCATCAGTGAGTCGAAAAGGGCCCTCACCGGGGAGCTGTTTTTT. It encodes CAISESKRALTGELFF.

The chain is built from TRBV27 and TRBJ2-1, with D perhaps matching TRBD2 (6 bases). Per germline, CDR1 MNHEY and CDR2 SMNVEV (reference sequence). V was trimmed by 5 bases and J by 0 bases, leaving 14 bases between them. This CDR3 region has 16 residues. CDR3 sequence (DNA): TGTGCCAGCAGTACTAGACTAGTAAGCTCCTACAATGAGCAGTTCTTC. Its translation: CASSTRLVSSYNEQFF.

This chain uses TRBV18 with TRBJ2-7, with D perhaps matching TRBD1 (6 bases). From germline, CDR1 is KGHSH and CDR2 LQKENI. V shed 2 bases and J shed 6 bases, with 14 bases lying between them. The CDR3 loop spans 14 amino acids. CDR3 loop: CASSPVFAGVEQYF. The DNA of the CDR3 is TGTGCCAGCTCACCAGTCTTTGCAGGGGTCGAGCAGTACTTC.

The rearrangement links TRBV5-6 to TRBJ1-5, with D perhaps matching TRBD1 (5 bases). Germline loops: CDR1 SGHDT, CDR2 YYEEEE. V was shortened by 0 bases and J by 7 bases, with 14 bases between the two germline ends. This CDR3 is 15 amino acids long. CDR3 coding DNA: TGTGCCAGCAGCTTGGGGGCTGCAGGGCGACAGCCCCAGCATTTT. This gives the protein CASSLGAAGRQPQHF.